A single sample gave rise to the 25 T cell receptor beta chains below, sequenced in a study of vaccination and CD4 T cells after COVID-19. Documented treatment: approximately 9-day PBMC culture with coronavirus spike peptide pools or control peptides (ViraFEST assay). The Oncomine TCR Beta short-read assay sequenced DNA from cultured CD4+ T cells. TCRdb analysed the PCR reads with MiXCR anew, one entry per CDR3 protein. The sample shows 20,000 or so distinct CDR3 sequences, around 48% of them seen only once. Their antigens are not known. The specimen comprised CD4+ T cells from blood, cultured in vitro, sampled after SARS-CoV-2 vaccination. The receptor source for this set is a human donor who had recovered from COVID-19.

The DNA for the CDR3 is TGCGCCAGCAGCCAAGATGACCTCAAGGCAACGGGAAACACCATATATTTT. Its protein is CASSQDDLKATGNTIYF. V usage is TRBV4-1 and J usage is TRBJ1-3; D unclear. CDR1 is MGHRA and CDR2 is YSYEKL in the germline V gene. V gave up 0 bases and J gave up 4 bases, with 16 bases separating them. This CDR3 is built from 17 residues.

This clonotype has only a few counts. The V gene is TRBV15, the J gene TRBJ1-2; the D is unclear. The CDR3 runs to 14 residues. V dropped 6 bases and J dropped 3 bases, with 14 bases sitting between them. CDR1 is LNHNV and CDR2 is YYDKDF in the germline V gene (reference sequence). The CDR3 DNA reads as TGTGCCACCAGTGGCGGAGGAACAGACTATGGCTACACCTTC. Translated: CATSGGGTDYGYTF.

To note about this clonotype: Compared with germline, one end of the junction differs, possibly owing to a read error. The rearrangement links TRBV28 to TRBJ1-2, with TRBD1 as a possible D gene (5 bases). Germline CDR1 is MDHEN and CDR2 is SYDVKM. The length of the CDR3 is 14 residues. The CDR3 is CASSVTGPGRGSAF. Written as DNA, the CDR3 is TGTGCCAGCAGTGTTACCGGGCCGGGGAGGGGCTCGGCTTTC.

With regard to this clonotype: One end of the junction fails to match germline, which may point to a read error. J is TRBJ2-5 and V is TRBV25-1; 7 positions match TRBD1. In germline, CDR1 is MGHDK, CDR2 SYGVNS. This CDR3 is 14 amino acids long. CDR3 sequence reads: CASSETGQMKTQNF. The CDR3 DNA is TGTGCCAGCAGTGAAACGGGACAGATGAAGACCCAGAACTTC.

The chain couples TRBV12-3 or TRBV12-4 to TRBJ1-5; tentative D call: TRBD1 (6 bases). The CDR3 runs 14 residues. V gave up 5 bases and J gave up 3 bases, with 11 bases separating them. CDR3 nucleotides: TGTGCCAGCAGTCCGGACAGACTCAATCAGCCCCAGCATTTT. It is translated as CASSPDRLNQPQHF.

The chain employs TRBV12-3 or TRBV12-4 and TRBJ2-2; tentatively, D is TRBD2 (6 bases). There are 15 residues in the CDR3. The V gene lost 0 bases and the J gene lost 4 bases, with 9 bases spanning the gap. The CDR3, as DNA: TGTGCCAGCAGTTTAGCGGGGGACTTCACCGGGGAGCTGTTTTTT. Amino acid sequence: CASSLAGDFTGELFF.

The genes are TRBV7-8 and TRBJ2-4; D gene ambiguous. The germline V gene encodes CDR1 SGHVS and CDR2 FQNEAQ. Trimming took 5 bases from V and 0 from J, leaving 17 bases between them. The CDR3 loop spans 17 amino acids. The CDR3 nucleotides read TGTGCCAGCAGCCCGTGGCCGGGCTGGCTAGCCAAAAACATTCAGTACTTC. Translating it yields CASSPWPGWLAKNIQYF.

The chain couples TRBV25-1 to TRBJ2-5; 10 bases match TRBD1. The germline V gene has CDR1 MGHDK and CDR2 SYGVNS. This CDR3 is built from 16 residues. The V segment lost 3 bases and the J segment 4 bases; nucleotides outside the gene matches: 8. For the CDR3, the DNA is TGTGCCAGCAGTGACCCCCCCGACAGGGGGCCAGAGACCCAGTACTTC. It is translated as CASSDPPDRGPETQYF.

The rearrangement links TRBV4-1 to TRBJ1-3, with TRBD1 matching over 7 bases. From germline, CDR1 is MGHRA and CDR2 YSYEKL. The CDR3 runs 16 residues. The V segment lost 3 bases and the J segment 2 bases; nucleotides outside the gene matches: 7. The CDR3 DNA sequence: TGCGCCAGCAGCCAGTTGACAGGGCAGCCTGGAAACACCATATATTTT. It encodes CASSQLTGQPGNTIYF.

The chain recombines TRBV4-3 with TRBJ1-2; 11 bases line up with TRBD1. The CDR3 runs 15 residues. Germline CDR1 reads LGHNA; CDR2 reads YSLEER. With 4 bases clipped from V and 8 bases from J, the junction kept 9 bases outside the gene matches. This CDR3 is CASSPGQGGLGGYTF. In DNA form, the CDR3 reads TGCGCCAGCAGCCCGGGACAGGGGGGGTTGGGAGGCTACACCTTC.

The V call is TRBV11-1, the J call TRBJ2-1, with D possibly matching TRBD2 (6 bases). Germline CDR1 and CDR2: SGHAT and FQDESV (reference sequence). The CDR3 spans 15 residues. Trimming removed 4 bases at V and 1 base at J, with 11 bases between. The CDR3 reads CASSSHGGSYNEQFF. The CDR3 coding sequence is TGTGCCAGCAGCTCCCATGGGGGGTCCTACAATGAGCAGTTCTTC.

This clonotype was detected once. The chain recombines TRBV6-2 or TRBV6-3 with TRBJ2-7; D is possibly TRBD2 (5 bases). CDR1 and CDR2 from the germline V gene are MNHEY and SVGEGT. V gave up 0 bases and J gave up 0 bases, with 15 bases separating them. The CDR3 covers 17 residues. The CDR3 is CASSYSTTGLPSYEQYF. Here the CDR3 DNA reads TGTGCCAGCAGTTACTCGACTACGGGATTACCCTCCTACGAGCAGTACTTC.

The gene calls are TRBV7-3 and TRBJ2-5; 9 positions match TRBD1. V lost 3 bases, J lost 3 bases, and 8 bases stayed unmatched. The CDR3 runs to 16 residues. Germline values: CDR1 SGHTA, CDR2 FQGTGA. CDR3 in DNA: TGTGCCAGCAGCTTCACTCCCGGGACAGGGAAAGAGACCCAGTACTTC. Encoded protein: CASSFTPGTGKETQYF.

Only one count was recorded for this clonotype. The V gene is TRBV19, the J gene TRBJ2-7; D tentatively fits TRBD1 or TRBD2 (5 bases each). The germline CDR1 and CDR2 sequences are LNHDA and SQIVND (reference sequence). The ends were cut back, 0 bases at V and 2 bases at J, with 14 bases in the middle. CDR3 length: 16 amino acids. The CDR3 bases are TGTGCCAGTAGTATAGATCACTCCTGGGGGACCTACGAGCAGTACTTC. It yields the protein CASSIDHSWGTYEQYF.

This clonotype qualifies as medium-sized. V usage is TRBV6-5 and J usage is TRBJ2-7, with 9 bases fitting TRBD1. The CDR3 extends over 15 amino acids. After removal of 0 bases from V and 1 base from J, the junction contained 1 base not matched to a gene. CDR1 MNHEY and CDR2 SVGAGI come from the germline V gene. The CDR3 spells CASSYSGQGSYEQYF. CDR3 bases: TGTGCCAGCAGTTACTCGGGACAGGGATCCTACGAGCAGTACTTC.

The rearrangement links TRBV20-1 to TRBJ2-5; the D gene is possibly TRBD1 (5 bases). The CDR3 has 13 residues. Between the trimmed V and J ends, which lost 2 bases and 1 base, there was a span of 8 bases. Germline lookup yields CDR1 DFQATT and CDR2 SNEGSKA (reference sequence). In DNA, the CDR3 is TGCAGTGCTAGAATCCAGGGCCAAGAGACCCAGTACTTC. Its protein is CSARIQGQETQYF.

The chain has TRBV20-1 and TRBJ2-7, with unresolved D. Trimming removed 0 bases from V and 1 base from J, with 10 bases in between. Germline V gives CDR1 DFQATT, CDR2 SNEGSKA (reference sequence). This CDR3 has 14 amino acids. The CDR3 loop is CSAREQYPSYEQYF. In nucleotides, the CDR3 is TGCAGTGCTAGAGAACAGTACCCTTCCTACGAGCAGTACTTC.

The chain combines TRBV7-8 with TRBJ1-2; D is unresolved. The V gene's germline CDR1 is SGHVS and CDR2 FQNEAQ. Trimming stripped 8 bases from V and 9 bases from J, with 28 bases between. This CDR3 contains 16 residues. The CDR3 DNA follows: TGTGCCAGCTCCCAGACGGGCCAAAATAATTATGTGCGCTACACCTTC. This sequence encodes CASSQTGQNNYVRYTF.

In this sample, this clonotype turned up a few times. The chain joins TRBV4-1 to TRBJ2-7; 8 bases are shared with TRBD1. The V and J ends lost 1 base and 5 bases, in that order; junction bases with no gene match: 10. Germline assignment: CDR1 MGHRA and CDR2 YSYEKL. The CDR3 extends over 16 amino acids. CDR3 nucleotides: TGCGCCAGCAGCCAAGTTTTGGCAGGGGGCTTCCACGAGCAGTACTTC. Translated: CASSQVLAGGFHEQYF.

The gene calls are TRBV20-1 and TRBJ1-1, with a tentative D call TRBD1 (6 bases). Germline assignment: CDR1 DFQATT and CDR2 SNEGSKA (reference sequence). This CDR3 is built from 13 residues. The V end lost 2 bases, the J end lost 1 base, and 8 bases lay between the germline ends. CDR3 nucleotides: TGCAGTGCTAGAACAGGGAGGAACACTGAAGCTTTCTTT. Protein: CSARTGRNTEAFF.

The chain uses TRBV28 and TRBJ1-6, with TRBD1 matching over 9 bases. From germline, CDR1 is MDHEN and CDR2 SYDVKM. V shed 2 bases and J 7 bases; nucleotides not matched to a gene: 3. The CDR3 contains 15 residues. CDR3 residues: CASSLRGTGNSPLHF. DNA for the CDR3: TGTGCCAGCAGTTTAAGAGGGACAGGGAATTCACCCCTCCACTTT.

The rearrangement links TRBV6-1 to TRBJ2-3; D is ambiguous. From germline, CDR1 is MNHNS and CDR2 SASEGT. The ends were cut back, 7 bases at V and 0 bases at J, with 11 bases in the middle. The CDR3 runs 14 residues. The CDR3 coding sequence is TGTGCCAGCACAGGACGTCTTAGCACAGATACGCAGTATTTT. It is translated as CASTGRLSTDTQYF.

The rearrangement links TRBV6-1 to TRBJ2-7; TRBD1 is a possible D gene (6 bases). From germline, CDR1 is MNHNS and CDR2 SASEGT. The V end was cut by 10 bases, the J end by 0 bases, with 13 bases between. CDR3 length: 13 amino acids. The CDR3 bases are TGTGCCACGGCCAGAGGGGGCTCCTACGAGCAGTACTTC. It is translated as CATARGGSYEQYF.

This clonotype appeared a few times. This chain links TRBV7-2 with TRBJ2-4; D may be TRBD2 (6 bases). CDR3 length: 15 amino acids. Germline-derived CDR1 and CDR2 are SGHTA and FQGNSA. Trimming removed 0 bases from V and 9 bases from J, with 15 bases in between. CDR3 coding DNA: TGTGCCAGCAGCTTAGCGGGGGGTGGGCTTCGCATTCAGTACTTC. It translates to CASSLAGGGLRIQYF.

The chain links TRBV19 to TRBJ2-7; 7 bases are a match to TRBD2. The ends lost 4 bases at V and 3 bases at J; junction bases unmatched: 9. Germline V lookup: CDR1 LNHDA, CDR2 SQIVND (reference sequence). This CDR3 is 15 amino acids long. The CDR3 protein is CASSTGSGTNYEQYF. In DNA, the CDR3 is TGTGCCAGTAGTACGGGGTCCGGGACTAACTACGAGCAGTACTTC.